Only one count was recorded for the clone carrying this TCR beta chain. Its antigen is not known. These data come from a study of blood T cells in healthy people across ages. Germline V gene data show CDR1 as SGHKS and CDR2 as YYEKEE (reference sequence). The ends were cut back, 0 bases at V and 6 bases at J, with 18 bases in the middle. This CDR3 has 16 amino acids. Whole-study results and caveats: Greater diversity and more naive CD4+ cells were seen in long-lived donors than in aged donors.

With a J-beta primer mix and a sample-barcoded 5' primer, a second PCR ran about 7 to 12 cycles. Each CDR3 protein is one row after TCRdb ran MiXCR on the 5' RACE reads. Seen here are under 700,000 distinct CDR3 sequences, more than 20% observed once, and the top ten hold 7.5% to 9%. Peripheral blood samples of around 9.8 milliliters were drawn from each donor. These same records also appear under a second study, on T cells of mothers and their children. As that study records: A few healthy Caucasian mothers served as donors, and their six children did as well. Per child, about 3 million TCR beta CDR3 reads were obtained, against over 9 million per mother.

Material: blood. This rearrangement joins TRBV5-5 to TRBJ1-2, with unresolved D. The source of this sequence is a boy younger than 18 in good health. This chain's CDR3 is CASSLAGSGGAHGYTF. As DNA, the CDR3 is TGTGCCAGCAGCTTGGCCGGATCTGGAGGTGCTCATGGCTACACCTTC.